Listed below are T cell receptor beta chains from one sample, sequenced in a study of human T cells and chemical hapten exposure. TCRdb analysed the RACE reads with MiXCR anew, one entry per CDR3 protein. The sample yields a few hundred thousand distinct CDR3 sequences, approximately 5% seen once. The sample consisted of whole blood, taken in connection with sensitization to the hapten diphenylcyclopropenone (DPC). All receptors come from a woman aged 18-30 years with alopecia areata. Some clones in this sample may be carry-over from other donors' samples. CDR3s include the opening cysteine and the closing phenylalanine or tryptophan. Each record gives: clone size, D gene, V gene, J gene, CDR3 DNA, CDR3 protein. A D gene is named only where the DNA matches it firmly. Size tells how often a clone was seen (once, few, many) or the class of an expanded clone, and some rows leave it out.

many	NA	TRBV20-1	TRBJ2-7	TGCAGTGCTAGTCCCTTAGTTGGTACCTACGAGCAGTACTTC	CSASPLVGTYEQYF
NA	NA	TRBV6-5	TRBJ2-7	TGTGCCAGCCGAGGGGGGGAACGACACGAGCAGTACTTC	CASRGGERHEQYF
many	TRBD2	TRBV11-2	TRBJ2-4	TGTGCCAGCAGCTCCCAAGGAGCGGGGAAAAACATTCAGTACTTC	CASSSQGAGKNIQYF
few	TRBD1	TRBV7-2	TRBJ1-2	TGTGCCAGCAGCTTATTCGCCGGACAGGGATTACTAGCTAACTATGGCTACACCTTC	CASSLFAGQGLLANYGYTF
NA	TRBD1	TRBV2	TRBJ2-7	TGTGCCAGCAGAGTGGGACAGGGGGTATACGAGCAGTACTTC	CASRVGQGVYEQYF
NA	NA	TRBV5-1	TRBJ1-1	TGCGCCAGCAGCTTGGGTAGGGAGGCTGAAGCTTTCTTT	CASSLGREAEAFF
few	TRBD1	TRBV28	TRBJ1-6	TGTGCCAGCTGGGAGGGACAGGGATATTCACCCCTCCACTTT	CASWEGQGYSPLHF
few	NA	TRBV18	TRBJ2-4	TGTGCCAGCTCACCGACAAACAAAAACATTCAGTACTTC	CASSPTNKNIQYF
many	TRBD1	TRBV6-2/TRBV6-3	TRBJ1-5	TGTGCCAGCAGCCCAAGGACAGGAAGAAATCAGCCCCAGCATTTT	CASSPRTGRNQPQHF
NA	NA	TRBV6-6	TRBJ1-4	TGTGCCAGCAGTTACTCCCAAAACAGGGAAGAAGTGTTTTTT	CASSYSQNREEVFF
few	NA	TRBV15	TRBJ1-1	TGTGCCACCAGCAGAGACTTGTCCAGGAACGGGTGGTCGGCTTTCTTT	CATSRDLSRNGWSAFF
NA	NA	TRBV29-1	TRBJ1-2	TGCAGCGCTCGGGACATCGACCTTAACTATGGCTACACCTTC	CSARDIDLNYGYTF
NA	NA	TRBV20-1	TRBJ1-6	TGCAGTGCTAGAGTCAGGGGAGGATCACCCCTCCACTTT	CSARVRGGSPLHF
many	NA	TRBV7-2	TRBJ1-4	TGTGCCAGCAGCTTGTTCCAGGGCGGTAATGAAAAACTGTTTTTT	CASSLFQGGNEKLFF
many	NA	TRBV9	TRBJ2-3	TGTGCCAGCAGCGAGCAAGATGTAGCGTTGTTCCCTCGTACGCAGTATTTT	CASSEQDVALFPRTQYF
NA	TRBD1	TRBV18	TRBJ1-2	TGTGCCAGCTCACCCCCTAACAGGGGCGGATATTATGGCTACACCTTC	CASSPPNRGGYYGYTF
NA	NA	TRBV7-9	TRBJ2-5	TGTGCCAGCAGCTCATCGCCAGAGACCCAGTACTTC	CASSSSPETQYF
few	NA	TRBV6-5	TRBJ1-6	TGTGCCAGCAGAGAAGGGTATAATTCACCCCTCCACTTT	CASREGYNSPLHF